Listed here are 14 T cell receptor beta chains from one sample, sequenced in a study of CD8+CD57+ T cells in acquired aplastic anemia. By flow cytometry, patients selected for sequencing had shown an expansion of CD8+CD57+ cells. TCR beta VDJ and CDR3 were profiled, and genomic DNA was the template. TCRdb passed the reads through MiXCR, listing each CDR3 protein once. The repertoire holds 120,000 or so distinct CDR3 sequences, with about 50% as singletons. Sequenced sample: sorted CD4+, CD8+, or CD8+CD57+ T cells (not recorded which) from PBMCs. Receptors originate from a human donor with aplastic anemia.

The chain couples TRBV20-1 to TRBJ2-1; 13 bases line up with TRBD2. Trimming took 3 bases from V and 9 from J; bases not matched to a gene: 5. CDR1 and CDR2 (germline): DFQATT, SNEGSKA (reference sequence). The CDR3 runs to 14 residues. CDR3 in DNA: TGCAGTGCTAGTGTACTAGCGGGGGGGAGTGAGCAGTTCTTC. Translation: CSASVLAGGSEQFF.

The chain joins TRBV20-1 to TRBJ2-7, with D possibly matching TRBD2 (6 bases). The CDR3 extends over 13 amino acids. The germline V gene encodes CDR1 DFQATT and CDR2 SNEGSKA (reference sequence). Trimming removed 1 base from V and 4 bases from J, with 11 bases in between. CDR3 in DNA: TGCAGTGCTAGAGGAGCGGGCAGATACGAGCAGTACTTC. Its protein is CSARGAGRYEQYF.

CDR3 residues: CASSHVGQGDEQYF. The CDR3 bases are TGTGCCAGCAGCCACGTGGGACAGGGTGACGAGCAGTACTTC. The chain recombines TRBV7-9 with TRBJ2-7, with 9 bases aligning to TRBD1. The V and J ends lost 5 bases and 5 bases, in that order; junction bases with no gene match: 7. The CDR3 is 14 amino acids. Germline V lookup: CDR1 SEHNR, CDR2 FQNEAQ (reference sequence).

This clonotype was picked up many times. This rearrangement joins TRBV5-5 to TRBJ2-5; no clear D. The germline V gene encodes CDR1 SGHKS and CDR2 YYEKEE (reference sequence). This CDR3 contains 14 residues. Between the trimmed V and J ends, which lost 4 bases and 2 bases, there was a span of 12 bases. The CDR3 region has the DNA TGTGCCAGCAGCCCGCCGGACGGGCAAGAGACCCAGTACTTC. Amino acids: CASSPPDGQETQYF.

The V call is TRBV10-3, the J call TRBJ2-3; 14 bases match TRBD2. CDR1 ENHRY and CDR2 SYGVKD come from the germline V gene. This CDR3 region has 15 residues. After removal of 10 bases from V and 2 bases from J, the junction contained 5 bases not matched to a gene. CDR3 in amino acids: CATGTSGGFTDTQYF. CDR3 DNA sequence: TGTGCCACCGGGACTAGCGGGGGTTTCACAGATACGCAGTATTTT.

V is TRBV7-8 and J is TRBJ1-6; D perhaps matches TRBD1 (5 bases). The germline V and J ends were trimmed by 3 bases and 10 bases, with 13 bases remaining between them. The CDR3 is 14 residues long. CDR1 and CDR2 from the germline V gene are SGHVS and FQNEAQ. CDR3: CASSLAGQGSPLHF. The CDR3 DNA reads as TGTGCCAGCAGCTTGGCGGGGCAAGGCTCACCCCTCCACTTT. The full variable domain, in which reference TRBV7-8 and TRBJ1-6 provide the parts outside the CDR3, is GAGVSQSPRYKVAKRGQDVALRCDPISGHVSLFWYQQALGQGPEFLTYFQNEAQLDKSGLPSDRFFAERPEGSVSTLKIQRTQQEDSAVYLCASSLAGQGSPLHFGNGTRLTVT.

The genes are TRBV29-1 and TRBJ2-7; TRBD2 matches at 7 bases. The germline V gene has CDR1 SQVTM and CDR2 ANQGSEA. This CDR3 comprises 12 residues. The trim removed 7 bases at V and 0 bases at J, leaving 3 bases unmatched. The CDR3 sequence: CSGWDYSYEQYF. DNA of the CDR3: TGCAGCGGGTGGGACTACTCCTACGAGCAGTACTTC.

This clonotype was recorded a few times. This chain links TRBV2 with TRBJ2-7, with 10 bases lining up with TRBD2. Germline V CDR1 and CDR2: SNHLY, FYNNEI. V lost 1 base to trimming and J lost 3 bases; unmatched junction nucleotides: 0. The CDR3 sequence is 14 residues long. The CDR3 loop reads CASSEGTSGYEQYF. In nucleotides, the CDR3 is TGTGCCAGCAGTGAAGGGACTAGCGGCTACGAGCAGTACTTC.

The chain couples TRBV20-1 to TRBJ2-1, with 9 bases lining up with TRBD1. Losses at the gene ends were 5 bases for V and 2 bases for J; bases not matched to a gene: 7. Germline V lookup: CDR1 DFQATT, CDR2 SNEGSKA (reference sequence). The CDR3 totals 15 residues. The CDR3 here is CSAQPRDRAYNEQFF. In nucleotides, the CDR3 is TGCAGTGCTCAACCGCGGGACAGGGCCTACAATGAGCAGTTCTTC.

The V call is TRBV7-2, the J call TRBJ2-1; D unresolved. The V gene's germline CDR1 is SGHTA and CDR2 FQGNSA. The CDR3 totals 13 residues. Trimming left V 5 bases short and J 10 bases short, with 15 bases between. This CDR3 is CASSAKSAGEQFF. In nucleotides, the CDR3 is TGTGCCAGCAGCGCCAAGAGTGCCGGGGAGCAGTTCTTC.

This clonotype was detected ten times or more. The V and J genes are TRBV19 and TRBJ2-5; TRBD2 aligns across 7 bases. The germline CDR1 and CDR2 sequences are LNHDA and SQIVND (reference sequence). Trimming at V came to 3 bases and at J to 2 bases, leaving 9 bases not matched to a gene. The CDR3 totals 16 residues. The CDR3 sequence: CASSIGAGDIQETQYF. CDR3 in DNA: TGTGCCAGTAGTATTGGGGCGGGAGACATACAAGAGACCCAGTACTTC.

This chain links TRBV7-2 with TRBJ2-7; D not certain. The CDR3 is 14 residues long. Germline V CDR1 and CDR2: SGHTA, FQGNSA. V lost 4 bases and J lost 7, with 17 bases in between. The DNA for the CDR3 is TGTGCCAGCAGCTCCGTTTCGGCAGGTCGTGAGCAGTACTTC. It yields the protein CASSSVSAGREQYF.

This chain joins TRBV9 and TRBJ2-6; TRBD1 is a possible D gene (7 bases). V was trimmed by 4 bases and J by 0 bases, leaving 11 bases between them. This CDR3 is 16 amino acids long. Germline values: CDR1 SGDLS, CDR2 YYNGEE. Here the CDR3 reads CASSSGDSSGANVLTF. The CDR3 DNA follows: TGTGCCAGCAGCTCGGGGGACAGCTCTGGGGCCAACGTCCTGACTTTC.

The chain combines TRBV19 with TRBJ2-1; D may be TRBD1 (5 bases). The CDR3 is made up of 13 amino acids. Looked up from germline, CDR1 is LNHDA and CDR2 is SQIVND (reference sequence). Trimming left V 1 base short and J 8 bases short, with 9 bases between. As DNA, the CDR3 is TGTGCCAGTAGTATAGGGCAGGGCGATGAGCAGTTCTTC. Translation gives CASSIGQGDEQFF.